Described below is a single T cell receptor (beta chain) sequence and its context. This sample is drawn from a study of blood T cell repertoires in COVID-19. About the study: Italy, Spain and the United States were the sources of the convalescent and acute COVID-19 samples. Sources were T cells, B-cell-depleted T cells, or PBMCs; the material itself was cDNA or gDNA.

Authors' processing steps: How many nucleated cells were present was estimated from reference gene primer amplification. Data came from immunoSEQ multiplex PCR; TCRdb stores just in-frame clones and leaves some out. D and trimming come from the DNA, and the V and J calls and clone size come from that table. Of about 40,000 clones in the sample, about four fifths are singletons; the top ten hold roughly 2.6%. The CDR3 has 16 residues. J was trimmed by 2 bases and V by 4 bases; bases with no gene match: 6. Germline V lookup: CDR1 SGHRS, CDR2 YFSETQ. Material for sequencing was peripheral blood. The clonotype originates from an older woman with acute or convalescent COVID-19. The J gene is TRBJ2-6, the V gene TRBV5-1; TRBD1 agrees at 7 bases. CDR3: CASSPEDRAGANVLTF. The CDR3 coding sequence is TGCGCCAGCAGCCCGGAAGACAGGGCTGGGGCCAACGTCCTGACTTTC.